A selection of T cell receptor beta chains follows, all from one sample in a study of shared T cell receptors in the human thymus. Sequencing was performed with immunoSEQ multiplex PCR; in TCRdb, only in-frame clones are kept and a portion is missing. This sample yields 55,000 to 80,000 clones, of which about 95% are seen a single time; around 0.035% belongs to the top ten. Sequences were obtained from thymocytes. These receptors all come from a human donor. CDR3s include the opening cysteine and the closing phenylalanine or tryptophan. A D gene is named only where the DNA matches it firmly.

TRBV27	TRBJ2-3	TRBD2	CASSFSPGLAVTDTQYF	TGTGCCAGCAGTTTTTCCCCGGGACTAGCGGTTACAGATACGCAGTATTTT
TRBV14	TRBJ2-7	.	CASSPRERGPYEQYF	TGTGCCAGCAGCCCCAGGGAGAGGGGTCCCTACGAGCAGTACTTC
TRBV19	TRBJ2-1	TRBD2	CASSKAGGDFPNEQFF	TGTGCCAGTAGTAAAGCGGGGGGGGACTTCCCGAATGAGCAGTTCTTC
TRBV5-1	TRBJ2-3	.	CASSLPLATPRTDTQYF	TGCGCCAGCAGCTTGCCGCTAGCGACGCCCCGCACAGATACGCAGTATTTT
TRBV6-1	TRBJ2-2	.	CASTYSTGLSGELFF	TGTGCCAGCACCTATTCGACAGGTCTCAGCGGGGAGCTGTTTTTT
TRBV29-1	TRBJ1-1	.	CSVDIGGVTEAFF	TGCAGCGTTGATATTGGAGGGGTCACTGAAGCTTTCTTT
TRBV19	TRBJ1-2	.	CAGQGPDSGYTF	TGTGCCGGGCAGGGTCCAGACTCTGGCTACACCTTC
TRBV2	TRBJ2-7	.	CASSGDLSHEQYF	TGTGCCAGCAGTGGGGATTTATCCCACGAGCAGTACTTC
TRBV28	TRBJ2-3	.	CASRGAGDRYF	TGTGCCAGCAGGGGGGCAGGGGATCGTTATTTT
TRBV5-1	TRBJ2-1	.	CASSLGRDNEQFF	TGCGCCAGCAGCTTGGGGCGGGACAATGAGCAGTTCTTC
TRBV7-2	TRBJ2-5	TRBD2	CASGVAGARETQYF	TGTGCCAGCGGGGTAGCGGGGGCAAGGGAGACCCAGTACTTC
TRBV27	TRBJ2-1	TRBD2	CASSLSVGGTYNEQFF	TGTGCCAGCAGTTTATCAGTGGGGGGGACCTACAATGAGCAGTTCTTC
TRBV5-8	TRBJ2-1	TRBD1	CASRFDRGYEQFF	TGTGCCAGCAGGTTCGACAGGGGCTATGAGCAGTTCTTC